This TCR beta chain was identified during a study of T cells in Graves' hyperthyroidism and ophthalmopathy. On the study more broadly: Any treatment followed the collection of peripheral blood at initial diagnosis.

This clonotype was counted only a few times. As yet, its antigen is unknown. Germline V gene lookup returns CDR1 KGHDR and CDR2 SFDVKD. The CDR3 is 15 residues long. J gave up 7 bases and V 5 bases, and 10 bases lay outside the gene matches. Subjects with ophthalmopathy showed a Clinical Activity Score no lower than 3, a NOSPECS grade no lower than 4, and a duration shorter than 3 months. Each 10 ml fresh peripheral blood draw supplied the PBMCs. Amplified TCR beta CDR3 regions came from RNA transcripts. TCR CDR3 underwent first-round RT-PCR with the HTBI primer set. One entry per CDR3 protein, called by TCRdb with MiXCR from the multiplex PCR reads. The sample yields 300,000 or so distinct CDR3 sequences, over 15% seen once. Study-wide results and limits: Ophthalmopathy was told apart from stable hyperthyroidism by a 13 V-J model.

The gene calls are TRBV24-1 and TRBJ1-5; 7 bases match TRBD1. Sequenced: blood. This TCR came from a woman aged 55-70 years with Graves' ophthalmopathy. The CDR3 DNA sequence: TGTGCCACCAGTGGGGGTGCAGGGGGAGGACAGCCCCAGCATTTT. Encoded protein: CATSGGAGGGQPQHF.